The TCR beta chain described here comes from a study of response to subunit inactivated influenza vaccine. As regards this clonotype: The antigen remains unidentified.

Study-level results: That few new T cells are recruited by each seasonal influenza vaccination was the authors' suggestion.

MiXCR, applied by TCRdb to the RT-PCR reads, yields one record per CDR3 protein. The table includes roughly 650,000 distinct CDR3 sequences, around 16% detected once. Germline V CDR1 and CDR2: LNHDA, SQIVND (reference sequence). There are 13 residues in the CDR3. V was shortened by 3 bases and J by 2 bases, with 7 bases between the two germline ends. The sample in question was PBMCs from blood, obtained roughly 13 days after vaccination. The sequence derives from a man aged 50 to 60 who received an inactivated influenza vaccine. The chain is built from TRBV19 and TRBJ2-5; D remains ambiguous. This CDR3 is CASSMGWQETQYF. CDR3 DNA sequence: TGTGCCAGTAGTATGGGGTGGCAAGAGACCCAGTACTTC. Together with reference TRBV19 and TRBJ2-5, the CDR3 gives the full variable domain: DGGITQSPKYLFRKEGQNVTLSCEQNLNHDAMYWYRQDPGQGLRLIYYSQIVNDFQKGDIAEGYSVSREKKESFPLTVTSAQKNPTAFYLCASSMGWQETQYFGPGTRLLVL.